This is a list of T cell receptor beta chains from one sample in a study of blood T cell repertoires in COVID-19. TCRdb keeps only in-frame clones here, not all; method: immunoSEQ multiplex PCR. In the table there are about 210,000 clones, around 83% of which are singletons. Sequenced input: peripheral blood. These receptors all come from a woman between 70 and 85 years old with COVID-19, enrolled during active disease. Both conserved end residues are part of each CDR3. Each record gives: CDR3 protein, CDR3 DNA, D gene, clone size, V gene, J gene. A D gene is named only where the DNA matches it firmly. Clone size is shown for a subset of rows, as once, few, many or a class of expanded clone.

CDR3 protein: CATLAGVTDTQYF; CDR3 DNA: TGTGCCACCTTAGCGGGGGTCACAGATACGCAGTATTTT; D gene: TRBD2; clone size: -; V gene: TRBV6-5; J gene: TRBJ2-3
CDR3 protein: CATSPTGVDQPQHF; CDR3 DNA: TGTGCCACCAGTCCGACAGGGGTGGATCAGCCCCAGCATTTT; D gene: TRBD1; clone size: -; V gene: TRBV15; J gene: TRBJ1-5
CDR3 protein: CASSKGLAGADEQFF; CDR3 DNA: TGTGCCAGCAGCAAGGGACTAGCGGGAGCGGATGAGCAGTTCTTC; D gene: TRBD2; clone size: few; V gene: TRBV7-9; J gene: TRBJ2-1
CDR3 protein: CASSSTGVTDTQYF; CDR3 DNA: TGTGCCAGCAGTTCGACAGGGGTGACAGATACGCAGTATTTT; D gene: TRBD1; clone size: few; V gene: TRBV28; J gene: TRBJ2-3
CDR3 protein: CASSPPGAGTSLAGELFF; CDR3 DNA: TGTGCCAGCAGCCCCCCAGGGGCCGGGACTAGCCTGGCCGGGGAGCTGTTTTTT; D gene: TRBD2; clone size: -; V gene: TRBV9; J gene: TRBJ2-2
CDR3 protein: CASSSGQDYNEQFF; CDR3 DNA: TGTGCCAGCAGCTCTGGACAGGATTACAATGAGCAGTTCTTC; D gene: TRBD1; clone size: -; V gene: TRBV7-2; J gene: TRBJ2-1
CDR3 protein: CASTLSRGKDEAFF; CDR3 DNA: TGTGCCAGCACTTTAAGCCGGGGGAAGGATGAAGCTTTCTTT; D gene: -; clone size: -; V gene: TRBV7-2; J gene: TRBJ1-1
CDR3 protein: CASSIGASGSRTGELFF; CDR3 DNA: TGTGCCAGTAGTATTGGGGCTAGCGGGAGTAGGACCGGGGAGCTGTTTTTT; D gene: TRBD2; clone size: -; V gene: TRBV19; J gene: TRBJ2-2
CDR3 protein: CASSSLATSGGQETQYF; CDR3 DNA: TGCGCCAGCAGCTCCCTCGCGACTAGCGGAGGGCAAGAGACCCAGTACTTC; D gene: TRBD2; clone size: -; V gene: TRBV5-1; J gene: TRBJ2-5
CDR3 protein: CASRPTSGRASGNEQFF; CDR3 DNA: TGTGCCAGTAGGCCAACTAGCGGGAGGGCCTCGGGCAATGAGCAGTTCTTC; D gene: TRBD2; clone size: -; V gene: TRBV19; J gene: TRBJ2-1
CDR3 protein: CAISVGSDEQFF; CDR3 DNA: TGTGCCATCAGTGTAGGCAGCGATGAGCAGTTCTTC; D gene: -; clone size: -; V gene: TRBV10-3; J gene: TRBJ2-1
CDR3 protein: CASDRGLVGELFF; CDR3 DNA: TGTGCCAGCGACAGGGGGCTGGTCGGGGAGCTGTTTTTT; D gene: TRBD1; clone size: -; V gene: TRBV6-1; J gene: TRBJ2-2
CDR3 protein: CASSLSGAVTEAFF; CDR3 DNA: TGTGCCAGCAGTTTATCAGGGGCGGTTACTGAAGCTTTCTTT; D gene: -; clone size: -; V gene: TRBV28; J gene: TRBJ1-1
CDR3 protein: CASSRTQGSSNQPQHF; CDR3 DNA: TGTGCCAGCTCACGAACACAGGGGTCAAGCAATCAGCCCCAGCATTTT; D gene: TRBD1; clone size: few; V gene: TRBV18; J gene: TRBJ1-5
CDR3 protein: CASSVTGGSYNEQFF; CDR3 DNA: TGTGCCAGCAGTGTGACTGGAGGCTCCTACAATGAGCAGTTCTTC; D gene: -; clone size: -; V gene: TRBV25-1; J gene: TRBJ2-1
CDR3 protein: CASSKGTGRIEKQFF; CDR3 DNA: TGTGCCAGCAGCAAAGGGACAGGAAGAATCGAGAAGCAGTTCTTC; D gene: TRBD1; clone size: -; V gene: TRBV5-6; J gene: TRBJ2-1
CDR3 protein: CASTLADTQYF; CDR3 DNA: TGTGCCAGCACCCTAGCGGATACGCAGTATTTT; D gene: -; clone size: -; V gene: TRBV5-6; J gene: TRBJ2-3
CDR3 protein: CAWSVRGEGNTGELFF; CDR3 DNA: TGTGCCTGGAGTGTACGCGGTGAGGGGAACACCGGGGAGCTGTTTTTT; D gene: -; clone size: -; V gene: TRBV30; J gene: TRBJ2-2
CDR3 protein: CASTDKGRATDTQYF; CDR3 DNA: TGTGCCAGCACCGACAAAGGGCGGGCCACAGATACGCAGTATTTT; D gene: -; clone size: -; V gene: TRBV6-6; J gene: TRBJ2-3
CDR3 protein: CASSMGQGAMAKNIQYF; CDR3 DNA: TGTGCCAGTAGTATGGGACAGGGTGCCATGGCCAAAAACATTCAGTACTTC; D gene: TRBD1; clone size: -; V gene: TRBV19; J gene: TRBJ2-4
CDR3 protein: CASSVLRGEAFF; CDR3 DNA: TGTGCCAGCAGCGTCCTCAGGGGTGAAGCTTTCTTT; D gene: -; clone size: -; V gene: TRBV11-2; J gene: TRBJ1-1
CDR3 protein: CSVSDPNQPQHF; CDR3 DNA: TGCAGCGTCAGCGACCCCAATCAGCCCCAGCATTTT; D gene: -; clone size: -; V gene: TRBV29-1; J gene: TRBJ1-5
CDR3 protein: CASSRQGAGNQPQHF; CDR3 DNA: TGTGCCAGCAGTCGACAGGGGGCAGGAAATCAGCCCCAGCATTTT; D gene: TRBD1; clone size: -; V gene: TRBV28; J gene: TRBJ1-5
CDR3 protein: CASSLRGTRDSPLHF; CDR3 DNA: TGCGCCAGCAGCTTGAGGGGCACGAGAGACTCACCCCTCCACTTT; D gene: -; clone size: few; V gene: TRBV5-1; J gene: TRBJ1-6
CDR3 protein: CASSIAGRGQSSYNEQFF; CDR3 DNA: TGTGCCAGTAGTATTGCCGGAAGGGGACAGAGCTCCTACAATGAGCAGTTCTTC; D gene: TRBD1; clone size: -; V gene: TRBV19; J gene: TRBJ2-1
CDR3 protein: CASSFTPWTSGASTDTQYF; CDR3 DNA: TGTGCCAGCAGCTTTACCCCATGGACTAGCGGAGCTAGCACAGATACGCAGTATTTT; D gene: TRBD2; clone size: -; V gene: TRBV7-2; J gene: TRBJ2-3
CDR3 protein: CASSYRGRSEKLFF; CDR3 DNA: TGTGCCAGCAGTTACAGGGGGCGCAGCGAAAAACTGTTTTTT; D gene: TRBD1; clone size: -; V gene: TRBV6-5; J gene: TRBJ1-4
CDR3 protein: CASSWVTGTGTYEQYF; CDR3 DNA: TGTGCCAGCAGTTGGGTAACCGGGACAGGGACCTACGAGCAGTACTTC; D gene: TRBD1; clone size: -; V gene: TRBV6-2/TRBV6-3; J gene: TRBJ2-7
CDR3 protein: CASSPPGASGMTDTQYF; CDR3 DNA: TGTGCCAGCAGCCCACCCGGGGCTAGCGGGATGACAGATACGCAGTATTTT; D gene: TRBD2; clone size: -; V gene: TRBV28; J gene: TRBJ2-3
CDR3 protein: CASREPSGETQYF; CDR3 DNA: TGTGCCAGCAGAGAGCCTAGCGGAGAGACCCAGTACTTC; D gene: TRBD2; clone size: -; V gene: TRBV7-2; J gene: TRBJ2-5
CDR3 protein: CSPGGRQIISPQHF; CDR3 DNA: TGCAGCCCCGGGGGACGGCAGATTATCAGCCCCCAGCATTTT; D gene: -; clone size: -; V gene: TRBV29-1; J gene: TRBJ1-5
CDR3 protein: CASSLGAMNTEAFF; CDR3 DNA: TGTGCCAGCAGCTTAGGGGCGATGAACACTGAAGCTTTCTTT; D gene: -; clone size: -; V gene: TRBV7-9; J gene: TRBJ1-1
CDR3 protein: CASSYRDTLYEQYF; CDR3 DNA: TGTGCCAGCAGCTACCGGGACACCCTCTACGAGCAGTACTTC; D gene: -; clone size: -; V gene: TRBV6-5; J gene: TRBJ2-7
CDR3 protein: CASSAGTAAAYSYNEQFF; CDR3 DNA: TGCGCCAGCAGCGCGGGGACCGCCGCGGCCTACTCCTACAATGAGCAGTTCTTC; D gene: -; clone size: few; V gene: TRBV5-1; J gene: TRBJ2-1